Sequencing of this T cell receptor (beta chain) was carried out in a study of tumor-infiltrating lymphocytes in primary liver carcinoma (dated by TCRdb to 2015 to 2018). Concerning the study at large: The five patients, three men and two women aged 30 to 69 years, had hepatocellular carcinoma (four) or combined HCC and intrahepatic cholangiocarcinoma (one). To link TCRbeta repertoire diversity with the local molecular phenotype, the approximately 23 tumor region samples were profiled using Agilent mRNA microarrays. A total of some 35 specimens from 5 patients underwent TCRbeta repertoire sequencing, comprising 25 tumor regions, 5 adjacent noncancerous liver tissues and 5 peripheral blood samples. The five patients had tumors of stage T1-T3 N0M0, with maximum diameters ranging from 4.2 to 10 cm. Each sample produced about 3.65 to 8 million productive TCRbeta reads, and read depth showed no significant difference between tissue types. Repertoires from technical replicates were highly reproducible, with mean shared-clone rates about 0.86 and correlation coefficients above 0.98. Across five regions of each liver tumor, along with adjacent normal tissue and blood, the study brought together TCRbeta repertoire sequencing, expression microarrays and whole-exome sequencing.

Starting from roughly 540 ng total RNA, TCRbeta-specific cDNA was produced by reverse transcription with a constant-region primer and ProtoScript II reverse transcriptase. Three nested multiplex PCR rounds, following a slightly modified ARM-PCR procedure, were used to build the TCRbeta libraries. The first two PCR rounds used multiplex TRBV1-TRBV30 forward primers with a Cbeta reverse primer, each for about 10 cycles. Sample barcodes and Illumina adapters were attached in a final 25-cycle PCR using Deep VentR polymerase. Amplicons of 200-500 bp were gel-purified with a QIAquick gel extraction kit before sequencing. The TCRbeta amplicons were sequenced with 250-bp paired-end reads on an Illumina HiSeq 2500. The original methods were these. Reads were quality-trimmed with Trimmomatic v0.33, and paired reads were merged with FLASH v1.2.11 to recover full CDR3 sequences. V, D and J germline segments were assigned to the rearranged TCRbeta sequences by MiGEC v1.2.1b. Clonotype statistics and Shannon-Wiener diversity indices were calculated with VDJtools v1.0.0. Except for diversity analysis, only the 250 most abundant clonotypes of each sample were used in subsequent analyses to reduce sampling bias. The raw public data were reprocessed by TCRdb itself: fastp quality trimming at Q25, MiXCR clonotype calling, in-frame beta chains only. Each entry is one CDR3 protein sequence, shown with its most common DNA and genes. The V and J calls were not made by the authors but by TCRdb's processing. For this sample there are roughly 120,000 distinct CDR3 sequences; around two thirds appear just once. The ten most abundant clones make up around 9% of the sample.

Total RNA and DNA were co-extracted from roughly 20-30 mg of bulk tissue with the AllPrep DNA/RNA mini kit, without cell sorting. Surgical resection was performed in China between November 2015 and March 2016 on four to six patients with histopathologically diagnosed primary liver carcinoma. Chronic HBV infection was present in the patients, and the patients were treatment-naive at sampling. Each tumor was sampled at five spatially separated regions: the superior, inferior, left-lateral and right-lateral poles and the tumor centre. According to histology, viable tumor cells made up more than 80% of every tumor sample. Pieces of fresh tumor and adjacent tissue were cut in half, with one half kept in RNAlater at -80 degrees C and the other half sent for histology. Concerning this clonotype itself: Its antigen has not been determined. A read error may be the cause here, since a much bigger clone is one base away.

The paper's findings and limits, for the study overall: Only roughly 8-24% of top clones appeared in all five regions of a tumor, which suggests that tumor-infiltrating T cells are spatially heterogeneous. Compared with blood, tumors had a significantly larger share of the repertoire taken up by the top 250 clones (p = 0.039). With just a few patients in the study, the authors point out that the findings should be validated in a larger study. Repertoire overlap was higher between tumor regions (mean about 36%) than tumor-adjacent (around 17%) or tumor-blood (14%) pairs, consistent with antigen-driven expansion. Because the samples were bulk and unsorted, CD4+ and CD8+ T cell repertoires could not be compared. Because only the TCR beta chain was sequenced and unpaired alpha chains were not captured, true repertoire diversity is likely underestimated.

Its CDR3 holds 12 amino acids, cysteine through phenylalanine. Left in the record is the CDR3 DNA by itself, 36 bases read in frame from the first base. The germline V gene sets CDR1 to MNHNS and CDR2 to SASEGT. V is reduced by 2 bases and J by 6 bases, leaving a spacing of 6 bases between them. The rearranged chain carries TRBV6-1 and TRBJ2-3, with the D gene too uncertain to name. Material: liver tumor tissue from sampling region 1. In the paper's terms, the cell subset or site label means: tumor region T1, superior pole. The clonotype comes from a woman aged 55-69 years with primary liver carcinoma and hepatitis B virus infection. The CDR3 here reads CASSESWDTQYF. Read as DNA, the sequence is TGTGCCAGCAGTGAAAGCTGGGATACGCAGTATTTT.